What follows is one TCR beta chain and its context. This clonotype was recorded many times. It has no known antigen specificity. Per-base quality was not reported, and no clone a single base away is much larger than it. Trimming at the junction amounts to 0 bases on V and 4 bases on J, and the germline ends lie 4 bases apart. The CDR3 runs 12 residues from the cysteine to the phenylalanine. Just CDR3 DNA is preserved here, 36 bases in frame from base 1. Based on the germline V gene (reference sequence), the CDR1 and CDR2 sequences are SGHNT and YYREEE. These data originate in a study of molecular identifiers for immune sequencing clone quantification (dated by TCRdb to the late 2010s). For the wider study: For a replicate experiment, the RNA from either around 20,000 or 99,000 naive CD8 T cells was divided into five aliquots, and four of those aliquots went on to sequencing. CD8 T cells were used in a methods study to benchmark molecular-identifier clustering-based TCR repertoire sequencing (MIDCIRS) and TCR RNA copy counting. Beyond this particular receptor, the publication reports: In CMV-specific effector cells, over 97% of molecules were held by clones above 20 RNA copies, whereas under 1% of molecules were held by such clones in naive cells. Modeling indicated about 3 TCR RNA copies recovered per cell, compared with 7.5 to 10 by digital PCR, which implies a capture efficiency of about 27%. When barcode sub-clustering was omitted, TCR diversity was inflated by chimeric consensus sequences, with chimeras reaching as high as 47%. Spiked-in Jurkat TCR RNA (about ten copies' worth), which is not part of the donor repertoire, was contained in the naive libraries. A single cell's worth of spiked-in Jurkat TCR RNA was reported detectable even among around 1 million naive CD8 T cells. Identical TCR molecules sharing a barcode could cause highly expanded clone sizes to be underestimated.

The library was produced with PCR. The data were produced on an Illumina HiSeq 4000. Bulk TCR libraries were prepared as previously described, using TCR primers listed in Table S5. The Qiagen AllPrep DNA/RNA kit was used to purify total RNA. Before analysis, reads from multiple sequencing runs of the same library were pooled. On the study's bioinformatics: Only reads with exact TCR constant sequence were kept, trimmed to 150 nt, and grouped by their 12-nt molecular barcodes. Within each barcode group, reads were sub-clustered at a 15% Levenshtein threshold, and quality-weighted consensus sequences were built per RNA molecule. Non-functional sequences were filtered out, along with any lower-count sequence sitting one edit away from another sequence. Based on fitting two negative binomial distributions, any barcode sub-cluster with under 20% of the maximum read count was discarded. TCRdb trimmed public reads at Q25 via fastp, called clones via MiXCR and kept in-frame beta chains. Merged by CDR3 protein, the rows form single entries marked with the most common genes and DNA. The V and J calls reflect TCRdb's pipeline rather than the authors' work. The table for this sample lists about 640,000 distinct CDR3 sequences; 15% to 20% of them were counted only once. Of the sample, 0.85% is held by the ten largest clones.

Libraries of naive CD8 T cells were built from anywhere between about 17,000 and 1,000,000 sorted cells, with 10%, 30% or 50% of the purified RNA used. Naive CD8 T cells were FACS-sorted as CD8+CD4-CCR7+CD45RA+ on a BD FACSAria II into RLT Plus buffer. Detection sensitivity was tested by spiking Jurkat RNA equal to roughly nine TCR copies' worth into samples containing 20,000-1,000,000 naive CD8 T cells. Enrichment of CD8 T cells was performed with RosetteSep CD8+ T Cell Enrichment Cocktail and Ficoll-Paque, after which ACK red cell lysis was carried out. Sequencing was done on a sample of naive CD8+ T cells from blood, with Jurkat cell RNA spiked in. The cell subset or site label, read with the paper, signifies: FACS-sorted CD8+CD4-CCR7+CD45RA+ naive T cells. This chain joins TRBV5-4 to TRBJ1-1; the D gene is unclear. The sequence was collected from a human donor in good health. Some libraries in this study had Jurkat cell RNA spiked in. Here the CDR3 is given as CASSLDFTEAFF. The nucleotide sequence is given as TGTGCCAGCAGCTTGGACTTCACTGAAGCTTTCTTT.